The source of this T cell receptor beta chain is a study of T-cell memory formation after mild COVID-19. Overall study results and limits: There were some responding clones in pre-infection memory, which suggested that cross-reactive memory had joined. Clones contracting across day 15 to 85 had a balanced CD4/CD8 profile; later expanding clones leaned CD4+. In second-wave clones peaking day 37, SARS-CoV-2 specificity remained unconfirmed.

The TCR alpha and TCR beta cDNA libraries, bearing sample barcodes and UMIs, were generated by 5'RACE using constant-segment primers. TCRdb passed the 5' RACE reads through MiXCR, listing each CDR3 protein once. The table records roughly 610,000 distinct CDR3 sequences, approximately 15% of them present only once. CDR3 length: 19 residues. Per germline, CDR1 SGHAT and CDR2 FQNNGV. With 5 bases clipped from V and 0 bases from J, the junction kept 15 bases outside the gene matches. This clonotype came up a few times. Its antigen is undetermined. The sequence was collected from an adult woman who had mild COVID-19 (a few samples of this study predate the infection). Cell type and time point are not known. The chain is built from TRBV11-2 and TRBJ2-4, with TRBD2 matching 8 bases. Sequencing was performed on PBMCs or a T cell subset sorted from them (not recorded which). DNA of the CDR3: TGTGCCAGCAGCGCAGGACTAGCTCTAAAGAGAAGAGCCAAAAACATTCAGTACTTC. It codes for CASSAGLALKRRAKNIQYF.